Listed here is a single T cell receptor beta chain. Its target is not known. Using immunoSEQ multiplex PCR, the repertoire was profiled, and TCRdb retains in-frame clones only, with some absent. The data contain roughly 100,000 clones, 89% of them singletons. The data are from a study of T cell responses to AZD1222 COVID-19 vaccine. Combined were second doses at about 4 or about 12 weeks. Study-wide results and caveats: Of spike-specific TCRs, nearly half reportedly target regions left unmutated in variants. Breadth and depth of Spike-specific TCRs rose after two AZD1222 doses.

The V segment lost 5 bases and the J segment 0 bases; nucleotides outside the gene matches: 3. CDR3 size: 15 residues. CDR1 and CDR2 (germline): MGHRA, YSYEKL. The chain couples TRBV4-1 to TRBJ2-7; 11 nucleotides line up with TRBD2. Sequenced here: peripheral blood, sampled 28 days after the second AZD1222 dose. This sequence originates from an adult who received the AZD1222 COVID-19 vaccine. CDR3 DNA sequence: TGCGCCAGCAGCAAGGGACTAGCGGCCTCCTACGAGCAGTACTTC. Its protein is CASSKGLAASYEQYF.